The rows below give T cell receptor beta chains drawn from one sample of a study of identical twins. In TCRdb, the 5' RACE reads were re-called with MiXCR into one record per CDR3 protein. The table lists approximately 500,000 distinct CDR3 sequences, 13% to 15% of them singletons. The data also belong to a second study, concerning yellow fever vaccine responses in identical twins.

The sequenced sample consisted of CD4+ T cells sorted from blood. These receptors were collected from a young woman in good health. Both conserved end residues are part of each CDR3. A D gene is named only where the DNA matches it firmly. Clone size is shown for a subset of rows, as once, few, many or a class of expanded clone.

>TRBJ2-7|14|TRBV10-3|.|TRBD1
CAIAPDRGRYEQYF
TGTGCCATCGCCCCAGACAGGGGGAGGTACGAGCAGTACTTC
>TRBJ2-1|14|TRBV6-1|.|TRBD2
CASSISGGHGEQFF
TGTGCCAGCAGTATTAGCGGGGGGCACGGTGAGCAGTTCTTC
>TRBJ2-5|14|TRBV7-7|.|.
CASSRSRGTETQYF
TGTGCCAGCAGTAGGAGTAGGGGCACGGAGACCCAGTACTTC
>TRBJ2-7|15|TRBV5-1|.|.
CASSLGVQTNYEQYF
TGCGCCAGCAGCTTGGGGGTGCAGACCAACTACGAGCAGTACTTC
>TRBJ1-4|15|TRBV28|.|.
CASSTAGVHNEKLFF
TGTGCCAGCAGCACCGCCGGGGTTCATAATGAAAAACTGTTTTTT
>TRBJ2-1|10|TRBV20-1|.|.
CSATGREQFF
TGCAGTGCTACCGGGCGGGAGCAGTTCTTC
>TRBJ1-1|15|TRBV5-1|once|.
CASSLGEGGGTEAFF
TGCGCCAGCAGCTTGGGAGAGGGGGGTGGCACTGAAGCTTTCTTT
>TRBJ1-4|14|TRBV6-1|few|TRBD1
CASSRTGANEKLFF
TGTGCCAGCAGTCGGACAGGGGCTAATGAAAAACTGTTTTTT
>TRBJ2-1|13|TRBV9|few|.
CASSVGFYNEQFF
TGTGCCAGCAGCGTAGGGTTCTACAATGAGCAGTTCTTC
>TRBJ2-1|18|TRBV14|.|.
CASSQGPTLGSRNNEQFF
TGTGCCAGCAGCCAAGGCCCGACTCTAGGATCCCGCAACAATGAGCAGTTCTTC
>TRBJ2-3|13|TRBV24-1|few|.
CATSEPKVDTQYF
TGTGCCACCAGTGAACCCAAAGTGGATACGCAGTATTTT
>TRBJ2-1|17|TRBV12-3/TRBV12-4|.|.
CASSYPYRESSYNEQFF
TGTGCCAGCAGTTATCCCTACAGGGAGAGCTCCTACAATGAGCAGTTCTTC
>TRBJ1-6|14|TRBV2|few|.
CASGQFSYNSPLHF
TGTGCCAGCGGACAGTTCTCCTATAATTCACCCCTCCACTTT
>TRBJ2-1|15|TRBV5-1|many|.
CASSFLTGSDNEQFF
TGCGCCAGCAGCTTCTTGACAGGTAGTGACAATGAGCAGTTCTTC
>TRBJ2-7|14|TRBV25-1|few|TRBD1
CASSGDRASYEQYF
TGTGCCAGCTCCGGGGACAGGGCCTCCTACGAGCAGTACTTC
>TRBJ2-3|16|TRBV6-1|.|.
CASSTGQFSSTDTQYF
TGTGCCAGCAGTACAGGACAGTTCTCTAGCACAGATACGCAGTATTTT
>TRBJ2-3|14|TRBV7-9|few|.
CASSLRLATDTQYF
TGTGCCAGCAGCTTAAGATTGGCTACAGATACGCAGTATTTT